One sample yielded the 11 T cell receptor beta chains listed below, sequenced in a study of Graves' ophthalmopathy and Graves' hyperthyroidism. RNA transcripts were the source from which TCR beta CDR3 regions were amplified. The first round was an RT-PCR with HTBI primers, and the second round was a multiplex PCR. TCRdb re-called the multiplex PCR reads with MiXCR, one entry per CDR3 protein. Of 900,000 to 1,200,000 distinct CDR3 sequences detected, around a third appear once; the ten largest clones hold around 10%. The sample comprised peripheral blood or thyroid tissue (not recorded which). All receptors come from an adult man with Graves' hyperthyroidism.

V and J are TRBV25-1 and TRBJ2-5, with 7 bases that match TRBD2. The CDR3 is 13 amino acids. Germline lookup yields CDR1 MGHDK and CDR2 SYGVNS. After removal of 4 bases from V and 14 bases from J, the junction contained 13 bases not matched to a gene. Written as DNA, the CDR3 is TGTGCCAGCAGTGCTAGAGAAGGGAGGGTAGAATACTTC. It codes for CASSAREGRVEYF.

There are many counts of this clonotype. The rearrangement joins TRBV7-2 to TRBJ1-2; TRBD1 matches 8 bases. The length of the CDR3 is 15 residues. Looked up from germline, CDR1 is SGHTA and CDR2 is FQGNSA. V shed 5 bases, J shed 1 base, and the junction held 6 bases outside the gene matches. CDR3 loop: CASSPGTGLNYGYTF. CDR3 sequence (DNA): TGTGCCAGCAGCCCTGGGACAGGCCTTAACTATGGCTACACCTTC.

This clonotype was detected only once. Germline is not matched at one junction end, which may reflect a read error. This chain joins TRBV4-3 and TRBJ2-5; 10 bases line up with TRBD2. From germline, CDR1 is LGHNA and CDR2 YSLEER. The CDR3 is 14 amino acids. CDR3: CASSQGRTSGSLGF. DNA for the CDR3: TGCGCCAGCAGCCAAGGAAGGACTAGCGGCTCCCTGGGCTTC.

This clonotype was seen at least ten times. The chain recombines TRBV7-2 with TRBJ1-5, with a tentative D call TRBD1 (5 bases). CDR1 is SGHTA, CDR2 FQGNSA, per germline. This CDR3 has 15 amino acids. With 1 base removed from V and 3 bases from J, the gap between germline ends came to 10 bases. CDR3 sequence reads: CASSLVGQTNQPQHF. CDR3 bases: TGTGCCAGCAGCTTAGTGGGGCAAACCAATCAGCCCCAGCATTTT.

This clonotype was detected a few times. The chain combines TRBV28 with TRBJ2-7, with 7 bases fitting TRBD1. Germline V gene data show CDR1 as MDHEN and CDR2 as SYDVKM. The CDR3 has 12 residues. V dropped 10 bases and J dropped 2; count of bases not matched to a gene: 5. The CDR3 sequence: CATNRGPYEQYF. The CDR3 coding sequence is TGTGCCACCAACAGGGGACCCTACGAGCAGTACTTC.

This clonotype appeared many times. The chain carries TRBV7-2 and TRBJ1-2; D possibly corresponds to TRBD1 (5 bases). Trimming stripped 5 bases from V and 0 bases from J, with 7 bases between. CDR1 is SGHTA and CDR2 is FQGNSA in the germline V gene. CDR3 length: 13 residues. The CDR3 nucleotides are TGTGCCAGCAGCAGGACAACTAACTATGGCTACACCTTC. It yields the protein CASSRTTNYGYTF. Full variable domain (rest looked up from reference TRBV7-2 and TRBJ1-2): GAGVSQSPSNKVTEKGKDVELRCDPISGHTALYWYRQSLGQGLEFLIYFQGNSAPDKSGLPSDRFSAERTGGSVSTLTIQRTQQEDSAVYLCASSRTTNYGYTFGSGTRLTVV.

The chain uses TRBV27 and TRBJ1-1, with a possible D match to TRBD1 (6 bases). The germline V gene has CDR1 MNHEY and CDR2 SMNVEV (reference sequence). The V gene lost 4 bases and the J gene lost 11 bases, with 14 bases spanning the gap. The CDR3 is 12 amino acids. CDR3 sequence (DNA): TGTGCCAGCAGTTATCTCGGGGGCGACGCTTTCTTT. It yields the protein CASSYLGGDAFF.

In this sample, this clonotype turned up many times. This chain links TRBV7-9 with TRBJ1-1; 7 bases are a match to TRBD1. V shed 2 bases, J shed 8 bases, and the junction held 2 bases outside the gene matches. Germline V gene lookup returns CDR1 SEHNR and CDR2 FQNEAQ (reference sequence). The CDR3 loop spans 12 amino acids. For the CDR3, the DNA is TGTGCCAGCAGCTTACAGACAGGGGAAGCTTTCTTT. It encodes CASSLQTGEAFF.

The CDR3 nucleotides are TGTGCCAGCACCGCGACCCCCGTGGAGACCCAGTACTTC. This sequence encodes CASTATPVETQYF. The gene calls are TRBV6-2 or TRBV6-3 and TRBJ2-5; D is uncertain. Germline V CDR1 and CDR2: MNHEY, SVGEGT. Trimming stripped 7 bases from V and 5 bases from J, with 14 bases between. This CDR3 has 13 amino acids.

V usage is TRBV7-3 and J usage is TRBJ1-2; tentative D call: TRBD1 (5 bases). Germline V gene lookup returns CDR1 SGHTA and CDR2 FQGTGA. V was pared by 5 bases and J by 6 bases, with 16 bases between. The CDR3 extends over 14 amino acids. CDR3 loop: CASSVAGGLDGYTF. The CDR3, as DNA: TGTGCCAGCAGCGTCGCCGGGGGGTTGGATGGCTACACCTTC.

This chain links TRBV29-1 with TRBJ1-1, with D possibly being TRBD1 (6 bases). Germline CDR1 and CDR2: SQVTM and ANQGSEA. The CDR3 has 12 residues. Between the trimmed V and J ends, which lost 3 bases and 13 bases, there was a span of 18 bases. The CDR3: CSVDPETGGLFF. DNA for the CDR3: TGCAGCGTTGATCCCGAGACAGGTGGGCTTTTCTTT. The whole variable domain, remainder taken from reference TRBV29-1 and TRBJ1-1, is SAVISQKPSRDICQRGTSLTIQCQVDSQVTMMFWYRQQPGQSLTLIATANQGSEATYESGFVIDKFPISRPNLTFSTLTVSNMSPEDSSIYLCSVDPETGGLFFGQGTRLTVV.